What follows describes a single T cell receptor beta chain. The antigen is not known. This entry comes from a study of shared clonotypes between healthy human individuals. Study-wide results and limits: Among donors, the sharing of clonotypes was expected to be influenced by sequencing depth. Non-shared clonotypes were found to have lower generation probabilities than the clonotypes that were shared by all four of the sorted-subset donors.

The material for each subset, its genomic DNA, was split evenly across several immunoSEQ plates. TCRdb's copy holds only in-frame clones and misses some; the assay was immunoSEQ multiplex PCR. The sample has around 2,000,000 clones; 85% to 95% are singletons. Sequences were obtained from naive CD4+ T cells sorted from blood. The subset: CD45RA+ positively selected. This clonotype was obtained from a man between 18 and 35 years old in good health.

The CDR3 nucleotides read TGTGCCAGCAGCAAACCGGGACAGGGAGAGGAGCAGTACTTC. Translation gives CASSKPGQGEEQYF. The chain has TRBV13 and TRBJ2-7; 9 bases line up with TRBD1. Losses at the gene ends were 5 bases for V and 7 bases for J; bases not matched to a gene: 9. Germline V gene sequence: CDR1 PRHDT, CDR2 FYEKMQ (reference sequence). This CDR3 comprises 14 residues.